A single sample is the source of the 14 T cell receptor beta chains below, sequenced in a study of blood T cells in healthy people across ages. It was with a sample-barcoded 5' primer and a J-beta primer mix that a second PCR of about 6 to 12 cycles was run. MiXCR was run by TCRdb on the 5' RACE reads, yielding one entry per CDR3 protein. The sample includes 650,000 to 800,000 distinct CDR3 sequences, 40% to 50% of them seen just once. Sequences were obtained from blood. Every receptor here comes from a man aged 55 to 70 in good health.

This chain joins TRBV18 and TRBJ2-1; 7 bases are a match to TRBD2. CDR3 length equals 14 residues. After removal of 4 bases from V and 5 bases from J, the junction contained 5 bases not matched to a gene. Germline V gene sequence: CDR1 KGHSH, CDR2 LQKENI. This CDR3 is CASSRDYSDNEQFF. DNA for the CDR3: TGTGCCAGCTCACGGGACTACTCAGACAATGAGCAGTTCTTC. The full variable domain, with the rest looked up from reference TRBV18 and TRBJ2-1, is NAGVMQNPRHLVRRRGQEARLRCSPMKGHSHVYWYRQLPEEGLKFMVYLQKENIIDESGMPKERFSAEFPKEGPSILRIQQVVRGDSAAYFCASSRDYSDNEQFFGPGTRLTVL.

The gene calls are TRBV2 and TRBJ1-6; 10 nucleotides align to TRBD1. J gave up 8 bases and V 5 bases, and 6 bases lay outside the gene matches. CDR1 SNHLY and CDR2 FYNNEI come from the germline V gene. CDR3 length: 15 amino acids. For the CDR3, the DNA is TGTGCCAGCAGTTACCTGGACAGGGGGGATTCACCCCTCCACTTT. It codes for CASSYLDRGDSPLHF.

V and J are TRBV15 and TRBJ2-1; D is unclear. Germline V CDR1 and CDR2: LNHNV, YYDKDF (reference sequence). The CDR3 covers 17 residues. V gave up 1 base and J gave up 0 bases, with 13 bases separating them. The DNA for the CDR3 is TGTGCCACCAGCAGAGCTTCGGACCTACGCTCCTACAATGAGCAGTTCTTC. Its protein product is CATSRASDLRSYNEQFF.

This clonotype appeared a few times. CDR3 in amino acids: CASSVDPAGVYEQYF. CDR3 nucleotide sequence: TGTGCCAGCAGCGTAGATCCAGCGGGGGTCTACGAGCAGTACTTC. V and J are TRBV9 and TRBJ2-7, with 8 bases fitting TRBD2. The germline gives CDR1 SGDLS, CDR2 YYNGEE. Germline trimming cut 0 bases from V and 3 bases from J; bases unmatched to any gene: 5. The CDR3 is 15 residues long. The entire variable domain, with the rest obtained from reference TRBV9 and TRBJ2-7, is as follows: DSGVTQTPKHLITATGQRVTLRCSPRSGDLSVYWYQQSLDQGLQFLIQYYNGEERAKGNILERFSAQQFPDLHSELNLSSLELGDSALYFCASSVDPAGVYEQYFGPGTRLTVT.

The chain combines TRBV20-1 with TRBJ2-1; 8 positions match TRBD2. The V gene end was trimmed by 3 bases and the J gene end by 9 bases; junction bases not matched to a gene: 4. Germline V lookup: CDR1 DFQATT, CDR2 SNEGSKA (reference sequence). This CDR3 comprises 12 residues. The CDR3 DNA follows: TGCAGTGCTAGTCCGACTAGCGCTGAGCAGTTCTTC. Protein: CSASPTSAEQFF.

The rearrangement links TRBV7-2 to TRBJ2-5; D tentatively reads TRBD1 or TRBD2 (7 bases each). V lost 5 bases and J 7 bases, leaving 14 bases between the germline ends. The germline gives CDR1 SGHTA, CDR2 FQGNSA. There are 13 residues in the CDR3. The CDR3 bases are TGTGCCAGCAGCGCACAGGGGAGGGGGACCCAGTACTTC. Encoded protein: CASSAQGRGTQYF.

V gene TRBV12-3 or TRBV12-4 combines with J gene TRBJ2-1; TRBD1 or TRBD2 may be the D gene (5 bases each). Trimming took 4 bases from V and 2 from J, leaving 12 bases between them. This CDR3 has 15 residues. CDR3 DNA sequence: TGTGCCAGCAGTTCGGACGGGGCAGCCTACAATGAGCAGTTCTTC. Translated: CASSSDGAAYNEQFF.

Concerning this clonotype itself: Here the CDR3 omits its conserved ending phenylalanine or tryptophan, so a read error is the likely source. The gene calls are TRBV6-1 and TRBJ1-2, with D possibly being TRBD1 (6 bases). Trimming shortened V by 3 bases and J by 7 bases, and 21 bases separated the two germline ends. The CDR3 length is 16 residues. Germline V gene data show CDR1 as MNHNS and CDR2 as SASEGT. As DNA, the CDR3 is TGTGCCAGCAGTGAGGCCACCGGGACACCCGGCCCTGGCTACACCTCC. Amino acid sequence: CASSEATGTPGPGYTS.

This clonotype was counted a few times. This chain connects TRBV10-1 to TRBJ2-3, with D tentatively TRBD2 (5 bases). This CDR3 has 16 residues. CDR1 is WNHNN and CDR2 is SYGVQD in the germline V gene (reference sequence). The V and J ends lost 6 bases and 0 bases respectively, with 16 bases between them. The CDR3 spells CASSPNPSSSTDTQYF. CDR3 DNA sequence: TGCGCCAGCAGCCCCAATCCTAGCTCTAGCACAGATACGCAGTATTTT.

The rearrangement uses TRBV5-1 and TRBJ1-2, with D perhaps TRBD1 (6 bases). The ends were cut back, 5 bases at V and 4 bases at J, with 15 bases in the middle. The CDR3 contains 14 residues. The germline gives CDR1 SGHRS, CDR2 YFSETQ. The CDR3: CASSNGGGGYGYTF. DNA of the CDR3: TGCGCCAGCAGTAATGGGGGCGGCGGCTATGGCTACACCTTC.

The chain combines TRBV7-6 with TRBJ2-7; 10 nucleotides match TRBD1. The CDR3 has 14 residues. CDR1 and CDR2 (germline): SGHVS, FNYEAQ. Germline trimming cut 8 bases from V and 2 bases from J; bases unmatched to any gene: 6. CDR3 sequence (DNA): TGTGCCAGCGACGGGGGACAGGGGACCTACGAGCAGTACTTC. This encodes CASDGGQGTYEQYF.

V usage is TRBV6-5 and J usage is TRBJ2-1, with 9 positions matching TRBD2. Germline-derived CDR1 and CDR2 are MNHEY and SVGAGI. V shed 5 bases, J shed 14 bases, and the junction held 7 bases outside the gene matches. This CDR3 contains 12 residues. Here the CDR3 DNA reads TGTGCCAGCAGTACCGACGGGACTAGCAAGTTCTTC. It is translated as CASSTDGTSKFF.

CDR3 DNA: TGTGCCAGCAGCTTAGCTGAGTTAGCGGGGGATAGCACAGATACGCAGTATTTT. Its translation: CASSLAELAGDSTDTQYF. The chain employs TRBV7-8 and TRBJ2-3; 9 positions match TRBD2. CDR3 length: 18 residues. Germline V gene data show CDR1 as SGHVS and CDR2 as FQNEAQ. Germline trimming cut 0 bases from V and 0 bases from J; bases unmatched to any gene: 7.

The CDR3 sequence is CASSLGPGRNNSPLHF. The CDR3 DNA reads TGTGCCAGCAGTCTAGGCCCGGGGCGGAATAATTCACCCCTCCACTTT. The gene calls are TRBV27 and TRBJ1-6, with D perhaps matching TRBD1 (5 bases). The CDR3 runs 16 residues. The V gene's germline CDR1 is MNHEY and CDR2 SMNVEV (reference sequence). The germline V and J ends were trimmed by 5 bases and 5 bases, with 16 bases remaining between them.